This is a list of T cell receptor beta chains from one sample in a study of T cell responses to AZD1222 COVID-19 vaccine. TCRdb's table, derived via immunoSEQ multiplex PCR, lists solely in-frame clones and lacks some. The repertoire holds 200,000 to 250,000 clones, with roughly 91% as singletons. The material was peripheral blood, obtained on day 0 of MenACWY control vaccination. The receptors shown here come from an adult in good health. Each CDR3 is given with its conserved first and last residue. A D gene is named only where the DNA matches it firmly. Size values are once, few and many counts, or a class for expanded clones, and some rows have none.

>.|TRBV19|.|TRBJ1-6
CASSIGTANSPLHF
TGTGCCAGTAGTATAGGGACAGCGAATTCACCCCTCCACTTT
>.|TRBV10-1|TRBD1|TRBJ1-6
CASSRTGDGNSPLHF
TGCGCCAGCAGTCGGACAGGGGACGGTAATTCACCCCTCCACTTT
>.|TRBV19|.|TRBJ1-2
CASSIERFGRNYGYTF
TGTGCCAGTAGTATAGAGCGGTTTGGCAGGAACTATGGCTACACCTTC
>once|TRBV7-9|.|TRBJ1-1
CASSLVTANTEAFF
TGTGCCAGCAGCTTAGTTACGGCGAACACTGAAGCTTTCTTT
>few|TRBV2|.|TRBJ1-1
CASSEVAGTFATEAFF
TGTGCCAGCAGTGAAGTGGCCGGGACGTTCGCTACTGAAGCTTTCTTT
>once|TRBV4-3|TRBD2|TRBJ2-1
CASSQGSSGYDEQFF
TGCGCCAGCAGCCAAGGGTCTAGCGGGTATGATGAGCAGTTCTTC
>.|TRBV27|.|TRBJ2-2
CASRMIDSITGELFF
TGTGCCAGCAGGATGATCGACAGTATCACCGGGGAGCTGTTTTTT
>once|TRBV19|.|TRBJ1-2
CASSIAHYGYTF
TGTGCCAGTAGTATAGCCCACTATGGCTACACCTTC
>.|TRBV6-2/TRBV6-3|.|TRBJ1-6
CASSYEPEYSPLHF
TGTGCCAGCAGTTACGAACCCGAGTATTCACCCCTCCACTTT
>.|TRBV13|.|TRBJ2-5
CASSLSGRGKQETQYF
TGTGCCAGCAGCTTAAGTGGGCGGGGTAAACAAGAGACCCAGTACTTC
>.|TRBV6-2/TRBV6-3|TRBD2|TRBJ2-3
CASSSSTLAGGPDTQYF
TGTGCCAGCAGTTCGTCCACCCTAGCGGGGGGGCCAGATACGCAGTATTTT
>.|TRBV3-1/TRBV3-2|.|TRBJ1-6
CASSLTDTNSPLHF
TGTGCCAGCAGCCTGACAGACACTAATTCACCCCTCCACTTT
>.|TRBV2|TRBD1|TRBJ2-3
CASSRDRGTDTQYF
TGTGCCAGCAGTCGGGACAGGGGCACAGATACGCAGTATTTT
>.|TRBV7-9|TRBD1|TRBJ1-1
CASSLPSQGATEAFF
TGTGCCAGCAGCTTACCGTCCCAGGGGGCCACTGAAGCTTTCTTT
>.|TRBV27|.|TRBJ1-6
CASSLKPKERRSLHF
TGTGCCAGCAGTTTAAAACCCAAGGAAAGAAGATCCCTCCACTTT
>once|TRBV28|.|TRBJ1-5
CASSVTGGSNQPQHF
TGTGCCAGCAGCGTCACGGGCGGTAGCAATCAGCCCCAGCATTTT
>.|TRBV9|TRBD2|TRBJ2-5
CASSPPSGGAWETQYF
TGTGCCAGCAGCCCACCTAGCGGGGGGGCTTGGGAGACCCAGTACTTC
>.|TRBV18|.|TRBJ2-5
CASSPRGVQETQYF
TGTGCCAGCTCACCCCGAGGGGTCCAAGAGACCCAGTACTTC
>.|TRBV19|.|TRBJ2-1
CASRSALSYNEQFF
TGTGCCAGTAGATCGGCACTCTCCTACAATGAGCAGTTCTTC
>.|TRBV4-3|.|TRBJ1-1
CASSQDFSRDTEAFF
TGCGCCAGCAGCCAAGATTTTAGCAGAGACACTGAAGCTTTCTTT
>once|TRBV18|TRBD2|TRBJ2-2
CASSRRGANTGELFF
TGTGCCAGCTCACGGCGGGGGGCTAACACCGGGGAGCTGTTTTTT
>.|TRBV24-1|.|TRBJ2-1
CATSDPNYNEQFF
TGTGCCACCAGTGATCCGAACTACAATGAGCAGTTCTTC
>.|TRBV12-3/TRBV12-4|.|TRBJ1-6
CASSLGHSPLHF
TGTGCCAGCAGTTTAGGTCATTCACCCCTCCACTTT
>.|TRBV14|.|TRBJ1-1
CASSPRPFTEAFF
TGTGCCAGCAGCCCCCGCCCCTTCACTGAAGCTTTCTTT
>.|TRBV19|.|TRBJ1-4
CASRIRDNFEKLFF
TGTGCCAGTAGAATCCGGGACAACTTTGAAAAACTGTTTTTT
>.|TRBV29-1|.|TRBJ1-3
CSVVQGGSTGNTIYF
TGCAGCGTTGTGCAAGGGGGATCCACAGGAAACACCATATATTTT
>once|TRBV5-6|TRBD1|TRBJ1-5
CASSVQGAYSNQPQHF
TGTGCCAGCAGCGTGCAGGGGGCTTATAGCAATCAGCCCCAGCATTTT
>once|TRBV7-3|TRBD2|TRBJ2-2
CASSRSVAGGELFF
TGTGCCAGCAGCAGGTCCGTAGCGGGCGGGGAGCTGTTTTTT
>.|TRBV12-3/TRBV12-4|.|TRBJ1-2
CASRIGPGYGYTF
TGTGCCAGCAGGATCGGGCCCGGCTATGGCTACACCTTC
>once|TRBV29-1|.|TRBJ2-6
CSVEAGHRANVLTF
TGCAGCGTTGAAGCTGGACACCGGGCCAACGTCCTGACTTTC
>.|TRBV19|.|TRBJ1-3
CASSIKNSRIGNTIYF
TGTGCCAGTAGTATAAAAAATTCCAGGATTGGAAACACCATATATTTT
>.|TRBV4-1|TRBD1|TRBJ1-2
CASSQDSRTGAGYTF
TGCGCCAGCAGCCAAGATAGCCGGACAGGGGCCGGCTACACCTTC
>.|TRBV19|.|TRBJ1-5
CASSFSGTRDNQPQHF
TGTGCCAGTAGTTTCTCGGGAACTCGAGACAATCAGCCCCAGCATTTT
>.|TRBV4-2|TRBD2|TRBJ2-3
CASSQGTSGGESDTQYF
TGTGCCAGCAGCCAAGGGACTAGCGGGGGGGAATCAGATACGCAGTATTTT
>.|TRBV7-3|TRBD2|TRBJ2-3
CASSLAGGSDTQYF
TGTGCCAGCAGCCTAGCGGGGGGGTCGGATACGCAGTATTTT
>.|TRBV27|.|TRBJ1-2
CASSRSGGTSGGYTF
TGTGCCAGCAGTCGTTCCGGGGGGACCTCTGGAGGCTACACCTTC
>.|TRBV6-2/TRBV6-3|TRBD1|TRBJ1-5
CASSYRQGGQPQHF
TGTGCCAGCAGTTACCGACAGGGAGGTCAGCCCCAGCATTTT
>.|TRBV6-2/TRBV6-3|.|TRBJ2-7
CASSYVQGLEQYF
TGTGCCAGCAGTTACGTACAGGGTCTCGAGCAGTACTTC
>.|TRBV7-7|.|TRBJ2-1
CASSLTGPASSYNEQFF
TGTGCTAGCAGCTTAACCGGGCCGGCGAGCTCCTACAATGAGCAGTTCTTC
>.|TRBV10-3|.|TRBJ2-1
CAISDNPSSYNEQFF
TGTGCCATCAGTGACAATCCCAGCTCCTACAATGAGCAGTTCTTC
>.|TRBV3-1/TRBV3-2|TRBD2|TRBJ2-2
CASSPRLATNTGELFF
TGTGCCAGCAGCCCTCGACTAGCAACTAACACCGGGGAGCTGTTTTTT